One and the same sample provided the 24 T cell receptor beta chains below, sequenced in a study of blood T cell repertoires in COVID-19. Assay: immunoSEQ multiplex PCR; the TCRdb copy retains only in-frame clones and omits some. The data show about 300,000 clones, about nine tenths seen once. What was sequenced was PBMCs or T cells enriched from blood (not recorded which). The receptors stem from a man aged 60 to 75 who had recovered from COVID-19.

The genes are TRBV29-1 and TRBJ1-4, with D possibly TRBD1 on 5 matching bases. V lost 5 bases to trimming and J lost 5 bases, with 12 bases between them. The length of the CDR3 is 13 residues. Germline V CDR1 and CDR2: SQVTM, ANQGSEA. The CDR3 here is CSVRGHSNEKLFF. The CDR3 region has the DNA TGCAGCGTTCGTGGACATTCGAATGAAAAACTGTTTTTT.

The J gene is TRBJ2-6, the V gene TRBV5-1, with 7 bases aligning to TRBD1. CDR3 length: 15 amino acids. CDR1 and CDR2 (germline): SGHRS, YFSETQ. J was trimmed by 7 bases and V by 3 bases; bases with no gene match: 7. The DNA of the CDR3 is TGCGCCAGCAGCTCCGGGACAGTGGCCGCCAACGTCCTGACTTTC. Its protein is CASSSGTVAANVLTF.

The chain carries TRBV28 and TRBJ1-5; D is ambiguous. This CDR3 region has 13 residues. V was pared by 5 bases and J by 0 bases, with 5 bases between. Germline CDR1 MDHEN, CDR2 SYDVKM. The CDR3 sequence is CASSKYSNQPQHF. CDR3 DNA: TGTGCCAGCAGTAAATATAGCAATCAGCCCCAGCATTTT.

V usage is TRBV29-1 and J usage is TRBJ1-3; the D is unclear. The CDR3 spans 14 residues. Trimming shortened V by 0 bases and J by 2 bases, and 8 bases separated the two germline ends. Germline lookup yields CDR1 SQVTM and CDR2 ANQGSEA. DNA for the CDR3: TGCAGCGTTGAAGATATGGGCCCTGGAAACACCATATATTTT. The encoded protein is CSVEDMGPGNTIYF.

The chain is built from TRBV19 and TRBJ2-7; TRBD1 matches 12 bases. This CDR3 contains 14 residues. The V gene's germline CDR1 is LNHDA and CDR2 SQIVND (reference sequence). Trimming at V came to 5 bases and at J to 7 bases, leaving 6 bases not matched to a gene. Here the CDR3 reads CASSLGQGAREQYF. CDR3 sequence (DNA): TGTGCCAGTAGTCTGGGACAGGGGGCGCGGGAGCAGTACTTC.

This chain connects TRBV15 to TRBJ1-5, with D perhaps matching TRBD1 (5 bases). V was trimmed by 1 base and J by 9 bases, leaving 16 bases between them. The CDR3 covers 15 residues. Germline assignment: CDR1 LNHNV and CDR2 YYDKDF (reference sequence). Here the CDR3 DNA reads TGTGCCACCAGCAGAGTGGGTCAGGGCGGAGCGCCCCAGCATTTT. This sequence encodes CATSRVGQGGAPQHF.

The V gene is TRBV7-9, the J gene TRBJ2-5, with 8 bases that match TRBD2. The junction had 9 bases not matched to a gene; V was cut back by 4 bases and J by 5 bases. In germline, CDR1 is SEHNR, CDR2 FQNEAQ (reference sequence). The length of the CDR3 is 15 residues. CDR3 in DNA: TGTGCCAGCAGCTATCGGGAGGGCCTAGTTGAGACCCAGTACTTC. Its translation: CASSYREGLVETQYF.

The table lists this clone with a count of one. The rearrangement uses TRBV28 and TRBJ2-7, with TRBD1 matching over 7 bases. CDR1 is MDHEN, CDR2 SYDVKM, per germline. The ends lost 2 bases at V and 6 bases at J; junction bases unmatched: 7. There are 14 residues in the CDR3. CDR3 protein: CASSLIQAGGEQYF. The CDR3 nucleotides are TGTGCCAGCAGTTTAATTCAGGCAGGGGGCGAGCAGTACTTC.

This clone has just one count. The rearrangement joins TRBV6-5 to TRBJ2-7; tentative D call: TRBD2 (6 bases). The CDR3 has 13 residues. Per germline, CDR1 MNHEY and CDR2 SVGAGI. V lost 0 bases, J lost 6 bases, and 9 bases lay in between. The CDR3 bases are TGTGCCAGCAGTTACTCGACGGAGGGCGAGCAGTACTTC. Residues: CASSYSTEGEQYF.

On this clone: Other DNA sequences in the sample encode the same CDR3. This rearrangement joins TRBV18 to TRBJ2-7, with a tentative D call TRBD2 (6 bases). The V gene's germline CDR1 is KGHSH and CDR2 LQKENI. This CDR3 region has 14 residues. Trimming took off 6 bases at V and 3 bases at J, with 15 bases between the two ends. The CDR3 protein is CASSPGGGSYEQYF. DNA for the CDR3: TGTGCCAGCTCGCCGGGTGGAGGGAGCTACGAGCAGTACTTC.

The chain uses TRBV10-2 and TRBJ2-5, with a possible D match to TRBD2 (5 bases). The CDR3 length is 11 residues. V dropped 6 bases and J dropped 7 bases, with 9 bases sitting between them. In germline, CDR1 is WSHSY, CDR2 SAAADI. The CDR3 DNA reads TGCGCCAGCAGGAGGGATGGGACCCAGTACTTC. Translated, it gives CASRRDGTQYF.

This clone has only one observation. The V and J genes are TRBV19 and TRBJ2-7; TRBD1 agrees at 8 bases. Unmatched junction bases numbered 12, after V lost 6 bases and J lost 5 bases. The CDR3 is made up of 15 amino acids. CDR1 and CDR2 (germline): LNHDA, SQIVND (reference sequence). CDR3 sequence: CASRRADRGHHEQYF. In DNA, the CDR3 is TGTGCCAGTAGGAGAGCCGACAGGGGACATCACGAGCAGTACTTC.

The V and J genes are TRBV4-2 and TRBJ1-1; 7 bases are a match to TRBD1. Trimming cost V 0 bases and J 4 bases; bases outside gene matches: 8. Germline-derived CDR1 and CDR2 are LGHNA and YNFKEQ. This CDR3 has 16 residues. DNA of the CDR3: TGTGCCAGCAGCCAAGATACCGGACAGGCGGGCACTGAAGCTTTCTTT. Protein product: CASSQDTGQAGTEAFF.

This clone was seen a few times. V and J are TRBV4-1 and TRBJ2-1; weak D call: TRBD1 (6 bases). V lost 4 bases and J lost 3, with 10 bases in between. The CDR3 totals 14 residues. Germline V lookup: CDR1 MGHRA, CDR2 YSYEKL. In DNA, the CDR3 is TGCGCCAGCAGCCGGGCACAGGGCTACAATGAGCAGTTCTTC. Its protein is CASSRAQGYNEQFF.

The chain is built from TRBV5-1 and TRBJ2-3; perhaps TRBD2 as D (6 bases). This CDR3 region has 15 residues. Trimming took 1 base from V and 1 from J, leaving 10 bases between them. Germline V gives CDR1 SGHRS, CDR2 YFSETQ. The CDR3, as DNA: TGCGCCAGCAGCTTGACCGCTAGCGGCACAGATACGCAGTATTTT. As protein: CASSLTASGTDTQYF. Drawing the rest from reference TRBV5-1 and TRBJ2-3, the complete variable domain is KAGVTQTPRYLIKTRGQQVTLSCSPISGHRSVSWYQQTPGQGLQFLFEYFSETQRNKGNFPGRFSGRQFSNSRSEMNVSTLELGDSALYLCASSLTASGTDTQYFGPGTRLTVL.

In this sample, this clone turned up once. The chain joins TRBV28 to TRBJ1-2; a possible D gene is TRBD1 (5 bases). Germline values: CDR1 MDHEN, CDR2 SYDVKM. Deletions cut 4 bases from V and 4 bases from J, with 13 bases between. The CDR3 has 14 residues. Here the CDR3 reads CASSYAGSGYGYTF. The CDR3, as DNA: TGTGCCAGCAGTTATGCAGGGTCTGGCTATGGCTACACCTTC.

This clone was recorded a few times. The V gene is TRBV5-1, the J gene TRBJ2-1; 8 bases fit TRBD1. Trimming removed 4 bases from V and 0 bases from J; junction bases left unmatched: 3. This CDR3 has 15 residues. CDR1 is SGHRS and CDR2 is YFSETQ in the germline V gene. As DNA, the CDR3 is TGCGCCAGCAGCGCGCAGGGGGCCTCCTACAATGAGCAGTTCTTC. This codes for CASSAQGASYNEQFF.

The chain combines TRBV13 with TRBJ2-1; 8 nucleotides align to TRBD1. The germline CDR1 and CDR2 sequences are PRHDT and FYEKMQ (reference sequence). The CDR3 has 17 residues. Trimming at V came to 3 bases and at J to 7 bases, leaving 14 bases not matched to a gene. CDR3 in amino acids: CASSLGGRAGGKNEQFF. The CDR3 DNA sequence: TGTGCCAGCAGCTTGGGCGGTAGGGCAGGGGGCAAGAATGAGCAGTTCTTC.

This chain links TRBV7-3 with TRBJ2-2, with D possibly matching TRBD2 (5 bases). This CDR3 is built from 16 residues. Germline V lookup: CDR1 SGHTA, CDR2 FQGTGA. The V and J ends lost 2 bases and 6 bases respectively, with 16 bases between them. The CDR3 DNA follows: TGTGCCAGCAGCTTATCGGGCGGAGGTGGCCCCGGGGAGCTGTTTTTT. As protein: CASSLSGGGGPGELFF.

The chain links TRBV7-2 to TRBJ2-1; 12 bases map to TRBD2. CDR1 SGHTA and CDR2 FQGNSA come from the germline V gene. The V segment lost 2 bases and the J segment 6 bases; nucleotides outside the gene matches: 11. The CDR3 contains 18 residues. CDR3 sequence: CASSLLVASGRASNEQFF. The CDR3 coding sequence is TGTGCCAGCAGCTTACTCGTGGCTAGCGGGAGGGCAAGCAATGAGCAGTTCTTC. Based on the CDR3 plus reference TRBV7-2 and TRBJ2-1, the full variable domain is GAGVSQSPSNKVTEKGKDVELRCDPISGHTALYWYRQSLGQGLEFLIYFQGNSAPDKSGLPSDRFSAERTGGSVSTLTIQRTQQEDSAVYLCASSLLVASGRASNEQFFGPGTRLTVL.

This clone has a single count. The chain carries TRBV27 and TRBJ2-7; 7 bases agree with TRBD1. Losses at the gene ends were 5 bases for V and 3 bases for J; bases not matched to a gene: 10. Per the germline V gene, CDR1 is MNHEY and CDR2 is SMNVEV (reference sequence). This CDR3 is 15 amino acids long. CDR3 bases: TGTGCCAGCAGTCTCGCCGGGACAGAGTTCTACGAGCAGTACTTC. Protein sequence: CASSLAGTEFYEQYF.

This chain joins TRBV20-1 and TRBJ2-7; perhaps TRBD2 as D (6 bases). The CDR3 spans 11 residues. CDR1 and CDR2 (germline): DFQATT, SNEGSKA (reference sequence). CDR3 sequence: CSGGDSYEQYF. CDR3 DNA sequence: TGCAGCGGAGGGGACTCCTACGAGCAGTACTTC.

CDR3 amino acids: CASSQAGEGGYGYTF. The DNA for the CDR3 is TGTGCCAGCTCCCAAGCCGGAGAGGGTGGCTATGGCTACACCTTC. This chain connects TRBV18 to TRBJ1-2; D remains unclear. The V gene's germline CDR1 is KGHSH and CDR2 LQKENI. Trimming removed 6 bases at V and 4 bases at J, with 18 bases between. This CDR3 region has 15 residues.

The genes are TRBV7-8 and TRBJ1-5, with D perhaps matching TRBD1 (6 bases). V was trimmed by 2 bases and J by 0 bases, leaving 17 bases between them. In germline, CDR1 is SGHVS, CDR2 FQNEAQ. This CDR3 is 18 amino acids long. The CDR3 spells CASSLSGAGAVSNQPQHF. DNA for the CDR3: TGTGCCAGCAGCTTATCTGGGGCGGGGGCCGTTAGCAATCAGCCCCAGCATTTT.